This entry describes one T cell receptor beta chain. Then a second PCR, running about 6 to 12 cycles, was carried out with a sample-barcoded 5' primer and a J-beta primer mix. Each cDNA was tagged by a template-switch adaptor containing 12 random nucleotides. All samples gave at least 2.5 million CDR3-containing paired-end reads. TCRdb analysed the 5' RACE reads with MiXCR anew, one entry per CDR3 protein. Among some 320,000 distinct CDR3 sequences, around 29% were seen once, and the ten largest hold about 30%. These data originate in a study of blood T cells in healthy people across ages. Germline CDR1 is SGHTA and CDR2 is FQGTGA. Losses at the gene ends were 5 bases for V and 1 base for J; bases not matched to a gene: 8. The CDR3 extends over 16 amino acids.

The TCR originated in a woman in her 70s in good health. Sequenced material: blood. This chain links TRBV7-3 with TRBJ2-1; 7 bases agree with TRBD2. The CDR3 DNA sequence: TGTGCCAGCAGCCCCTTAGCGGGCCGTTCCTACAATGAGCAGTTCTTC. Its protein is CASSPLAGRSYNEQFF.